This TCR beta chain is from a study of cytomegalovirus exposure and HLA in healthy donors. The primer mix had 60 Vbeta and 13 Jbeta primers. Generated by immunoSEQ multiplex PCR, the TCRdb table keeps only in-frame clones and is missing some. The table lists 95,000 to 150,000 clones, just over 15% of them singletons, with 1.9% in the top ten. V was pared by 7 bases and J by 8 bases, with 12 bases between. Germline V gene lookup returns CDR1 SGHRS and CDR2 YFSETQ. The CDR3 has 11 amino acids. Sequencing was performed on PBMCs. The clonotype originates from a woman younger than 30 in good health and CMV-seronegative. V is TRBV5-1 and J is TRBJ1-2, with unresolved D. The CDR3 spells CASFGVGGYTF. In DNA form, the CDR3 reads TGCGCCAGCTTCGGAGTCGGCGGCTACACCTTC.